This T cell receptor (beta chain) was captured in a study of T cell responses to AZD1222 COVID-19 vaccine. Findings and limits, study-wide: Just a handful of people given AZD1222 tested seropositive at baseline. Donor demographics were predominantly white British with a female majority; clonal diversity may be underestimated. Vaccine-related CD4 TCRs covered spike, predominating at 160-218 and 743-854. Reportedly, nearly half of unique spike TCRs recognized epitopes outside B.1.351/B.1.1.7 mutations.

This clone was observed a single time. Its antigen is as yet unknown. Produced via immunoSEQ multiplex PCR; TCRdb's table is partial and in-frame only. The sample includes about 110,000 clones, about nine tenths of them seen just once. The CDR3 loop spans 14 amino acids. Trimming removed 0 bases at V and 5 bases at J, with 8 bases between. Germline CDR1 reads ENHRY; CDR2 reads SYGVKD. Here the sequenced sample was peripheral blood, taken 28 days after the second AZD1222 dose. The sequence came from an adult who received the AZD1222 COVID-19 vaccine. The V gene is TRBV10-3, the J gene TRBJ1-5, with D perhaps TRBD1 (5 bases). CDR3 coding DNA: TGTGCCATCAGTGAGTCGAGGGGTCATCAGCCCCAGCATTTT. This sequence encodes CAISESRGHQPQHF.